The clone carrying this TCR beta chain was detected only a few times. Antigen specificity is unknown. At one of its ends the junction is not consistent with the germline gene, which may arise from a read error. The sample comes from a study of cytomegalovirus exposure and HLA in healthy donors. General study findings and limits: The study labeled under 200 TCR beta chains cytomegalovirus-associated.

CDR1 and CDR2 from the germline V gene are SGHRS and YFSETQ. The CDR3 is 16 amino acids. The PCR contained 60 Vbeta and 13 Jbeta primers. Clones were sequenced by immunoSEQ multiplex PCR, and TCRdb holds only the in-frame ones, with some missing. The sample has about 130,000 clones; 60% to 80% are singletons. The receptor was isolated from a woman aged 45 to 65 in good health and CMV-seronegative. Sequences were obtained from PBMCs. The chain combines TRBV5-1 with TRBJ1-1, with 7 bases identical to TRBD1. This chain's CDR3 is CASSVRQGTGNPEAFF. The CDR3 nucleotides read TGCGCCAGCAGCGTCCGACAGGGAACCGGGAACCCTGAAGCTTTCTTT.